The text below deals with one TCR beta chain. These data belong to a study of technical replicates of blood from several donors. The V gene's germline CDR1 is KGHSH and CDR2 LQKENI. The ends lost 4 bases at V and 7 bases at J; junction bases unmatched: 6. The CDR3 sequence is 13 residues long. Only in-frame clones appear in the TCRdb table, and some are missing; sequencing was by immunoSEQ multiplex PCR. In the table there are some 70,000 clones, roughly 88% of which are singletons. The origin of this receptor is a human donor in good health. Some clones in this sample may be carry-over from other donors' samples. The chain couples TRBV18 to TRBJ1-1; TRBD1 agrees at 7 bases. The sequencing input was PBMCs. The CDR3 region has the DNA TGTGCCAGCTCACAGGGGGCGCCCGGTGAAGCTTTCTTT. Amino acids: CASSQGAPGEAFF.